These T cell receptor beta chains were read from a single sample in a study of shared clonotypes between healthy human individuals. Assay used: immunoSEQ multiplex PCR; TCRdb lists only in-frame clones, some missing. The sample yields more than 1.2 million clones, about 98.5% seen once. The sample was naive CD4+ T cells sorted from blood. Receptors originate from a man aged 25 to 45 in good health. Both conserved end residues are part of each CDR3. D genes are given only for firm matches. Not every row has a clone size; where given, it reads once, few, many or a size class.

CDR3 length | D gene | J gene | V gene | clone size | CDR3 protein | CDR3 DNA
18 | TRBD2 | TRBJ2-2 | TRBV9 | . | CASSVLAGVVSNTGELFF | TGTGCCAGCAGCGTACTTGCGGGGGTTGTGAGTAACACCGGGGAGCTGTTTTTT
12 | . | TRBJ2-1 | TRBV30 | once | CAWSAAFIEQFF | TGTGCCTGGAGTGCAGCGTTTATCGAGCAGTTCTTC
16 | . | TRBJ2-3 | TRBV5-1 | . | CASSTAGQGGADTQYF | TGCGCCAGCAGTACTGCGGGGCAGGGGGGCGCAGATACGCAGTATTTT
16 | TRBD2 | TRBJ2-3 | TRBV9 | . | CASSVGRGGSTDTQYF | TGTGCCAGCAGCGTAGGTCGGGGGGGGAGCACAGATACGCAGTATTTT
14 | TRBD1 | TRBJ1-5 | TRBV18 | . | CASSPGQGSQPQHF | TGTGCCAGCTCACCGGGACAGGGTAGCCAGCCCCAGCATTTT
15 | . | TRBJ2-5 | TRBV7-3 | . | CASSLASGYQETQYF | TGTGCCAGCAGCTTAGCCTCAGGGTACCAAGAGACCCAGTACTTC
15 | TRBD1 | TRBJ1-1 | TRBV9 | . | CASSVEGTGVTEAFF | TGTGCCAGCAGCGTAGAAGGGACAGGGGTCACTGAAGCTTTCTTT
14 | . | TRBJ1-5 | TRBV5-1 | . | CASLPTLSPSPQHF | TGCGCCAGCCTCCCAACATTGAGCCCATCGCCCCAGCATTTT
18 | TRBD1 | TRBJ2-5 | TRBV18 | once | CASSPNYPIQGLEETQYF | TGTGCCAGCTCACCCAACTACCCGATACAGGGGTTAGAAGAGACCCAGTACTTC
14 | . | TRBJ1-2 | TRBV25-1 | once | CASSEVGTNYGYTF | TGTGCCAGCAGTGAAGTGGGGACTAACTATGGCTACACCTTC
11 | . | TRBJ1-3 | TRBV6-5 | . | CASREGNTIYF | TGTGCCAGCAGGGAAGGAAACACCATATATTTT
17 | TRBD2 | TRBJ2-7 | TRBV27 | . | CASSRPGGAGETYEQYF | TGTGCCAGCAGCCGCCCCGGGGGGGCAGGGGAAACCTACGAGCAGTACTTC
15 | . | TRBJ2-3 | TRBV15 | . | CATRIPGWGTDTQYF | TGTGCCACCAGGATACCGGGCTGGGGCACAGATACGCAGTATTTT
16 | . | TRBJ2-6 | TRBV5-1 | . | CASSLVTDSGANVLTF | TGCGCCAGCAGCTTGGTTACGGACTCTGGGGCCAACGTCCTGACTTTC
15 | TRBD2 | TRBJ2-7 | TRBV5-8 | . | CASSGGLAGVEEQYF | TGTGCCAGCAGCGGTGGACTAGCGGGAGTAGAGGAGCAGTACTTC
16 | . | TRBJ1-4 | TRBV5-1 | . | CASSPQVQATNEKLFF | TGCGCCAGCAGCCCCCAGGTCCAGGCAACTAATGAAAAACTGTTTTTT